These 5 T cell receptor beta chains were sequenced from one sample in a study of memory CD4+ T cells and cytomegalovirus serostatus. Some clones are missing from TCRdb's copy, which holds only in-frame ones; the method was immunoSEQ multiplex PCR. The profile shows 75,000 to 90,000 clones, around 80% of them singletons. The sort gate was single viable CD3+CD4+CD8-CD45RO+ cells for memory CD4+ T cells. Source material: memory CD4+ T cells from blood. The receptors come from an adult in good health and CMV-seronegative.

The chain combines TRBV2 with TRBJ1-3; TRBD1 agrees at 8 bases. This CDR3 is built from 15 residues. Germline values: CDR1 SNHLY, CDR2 FYNNEI. The ends lost 2 bases at V and 2 bases at J; junction bases unmatched: 2. The CDR3 DNA reads as TGTGCCAGCAGTGAAACGGACAGGGCTGGAAACACCATATATTTT. It yields the protein CASSETDRAGNTIYF.

The chain couples TRBV7-9 to TRBJ1-1, with D perhaps matching TRBD1 (6 bases). V was shortened by 10 bases and J by 8 bases, with 14 bases between the two germline ends. Per germline, CDR1 SEHNR and CDR2 FQNEAQ (reference sequence). The CDR3 extends over 11 amino acids. In DNA form, the CDR3 reads TGTGCCACACAGGGAGTCTCGGAAGCTTTCTTT. Protein product: CATQGVSEAFF.

The chain uses TRBV4-3 and TRBJ2-7; weak D call: TRBD2 (5 bases). CDR1 and CDR2 (germline): LGHNA, YSLEER. The CDR3 contains 13 residues. Trimming took 3 bases from V and 4 from J, leaving 10 bases between them. CDR3 loop: CASSQRVSYEQYF. CDR3 bases: TGCGCCAGCAGCCAGAGGGTCAGTTACGAGCAGTACTTC.

There are a few counts of this clone. V gene TRBV11-1 combines with J gene TRBJ1-2, with 8 positions matching TRBD1. Trimming at V came to 6 bases and at J to 3 bases, leaving 15 bases not matched to a gene. Germline CDR1 is SGHAT and CDR2 is FQDESV (reference sequence). CDR3 length equals 17 residues. The CDR3 nucleotides read TGTGCCAGCAGGAGAGGTCGGACAGGGCCGACGGACTATGGCTACACCTTC. Protein product: CASRRGRTGPTDYGYTF.

This sequence joins TRBV6-5 and TRBJ1-1; the D gene is possibly TRBD1 (5 bases). Germline CDR1 MNHEY, CDR2 SVGAGI. Trimming shortened V by 5 bases and J by 3 bases, and 10 bases separated the two germline ends. This CDR3 has 13 residues. The CDR3 protein is CASSTTVHTEAFF. The CDR3 bases are TGTGCCAGCAGTACGACAGTCCACACTGAAGCTTTCTTT.